This T cell receptor beta chain was found in a study of technical replicates of blood from a handful of donors. TCRdb's copy holds only in-frame clones and misses some; the assay was immunoSEQ multiplex PCR. The sample shows roughly 59,000 clones, approximately 83% of them seen only once. From germline, CDR1 is SGHVS and CDR2 FNYEAQ. The CDR3 has 13 amino acids. V was clipped by 9 bases and J by 7 bases, with 13 bases between them. Sequencing used PBMCs. The chain has TRBV7-6 and TRBJ1-6; D perhaps matches TRBD1 (6 bases). This clonotype was obtained from a human donor in good health. Some clones in this sample may be carry-over from other donors' samples. CDR3 region: CASATGLNSPLHF. DNA of the CDR3: TGTGCCAGTGCGACAGGACTCAATTCACCCCTCCACTTT.